This T cell receptor beta chain stems from a study of blood T cell repertoires in COVID-19. Study background: COVID-19 samples from acute and convalescent phases originated in the United States, Italy and Spain.

Original handling: From reference gene primer amplification, estimates of nucleated cell counts were derived. The protocol was immunoSEQ multiplex PCR, while the TCRdb copy is restricted to in-frame clones and leaves out a portion. V, J and clone size are those of that table, while D and trimming were read from the DNA. The sample carries 150,000 to 250,000 clones, roughly 94% recorded once. Seattle-derived patients entered the study during active infection and were followed longitudinally. Germline V CDR1 and CDR2: WSHSY, SAAADI. The CDR3 loop spans 16 amino acids. The V gene end was trimmed by 6 bases and the J gene end by 7 bases; junction bases not matched to a gene: 10. The sample holds a few counts of this clone.

The clonotype was recovered from a man between 25 and 39 years old with COVID-19, enrolled during active disease. The rearrangement joins TRBV10-2 to TRBJ2-2, with TRBD1 identical over 11 bases. The sequencing input was peripheral blood. The CDR3 is CASSDFGQGAGGELFF. The CDR3 coding sequence is TGCGCCAGCAGCGATTTTGGACAGGGGGCGGGCGGGGAGCTGTTTTTT.